This T cell receptor (beta chain) comes out of a study of cytomegalovirus exposure and HLA in healthy donors. The PCR had 60 Vbeta and 13 Jbeta primers. Clones were sequenced by immunoSEQ multiplex PCR, and TCRdb holds only the in-frame ones, with some missing. Of around 100,000 clones in the sample, more than 80% were seen once. The CDR3 has 16 residues. Deletions cut 5 bases from V and 4 bases from J, with 19 bases between. Germline V CDR1 and CDR2: MDHEN, SYDVKM. On this clone itself: Antigen unknown.

Study-wide points: Previous analysis showed most TCR beta V segments were productive about 90% or about 30% of the time.

The sequence came from a man aged 30-40 years in good health and CMV-seronegative. The rearrangement uses TRBV28 and TRBJ2-3; perhaps TRBD2 as D (7 bases). Material for sequencing was PBMCs. CDR3 sequence (DNA): TGTGCCAGCAGTCGGACGGGGGGCTTTGGGGCAGATACGCAGTATTTT. Translating it yields CASSRTGGFGADTQYF.